The rows below give T cell receptor beta chains drawn from one sample of a study of vaccination effects on CD4 cells after COVID-19. The protocol was immunoSEQ multiplex PCR, while the TCRdb copy is restricted to in-frame clones and leaves out a portion. This table has 25,000 to 35,000 clones, approximately 82% appearing once. Antigens of these TCRs are unknown. Source: CD4+ T cells from PBMCs cultured with HCoV-NL63 spike peptides, taken after COVID-19 vaccination. These receptors came from a human donor who received a COVID-19 vaccine. Some clones in this sample may be carry-over from other donors' samples. The conserved cysteine and the conserved F or W are not part of the CDR3 here. The order of the fields is V gene, CDR3 length, J gene, clone size, CDR3 protein. Size values are once, few and many counts, or a class for expanded clones, and some rows have none.

v_call: TRBV19; cdr3_length: 13; j_call: TRBJ2-5; clone_size: NA; cdr3_aa: ASSIGWRGRETQY
v_call: TRBV6-1; cdr3_length: 15; j_call: TRBJ2-5; clone_size: NA; cdr3_aa: ASSEERRVWTGETQY
v_call: TRBV30; cdr3_length: 9; j_call: TRBJ1-1; clone_size: NA; cdr3_aa: AWKPNTEAF
v_call: TRBV6-5; cdr3_length: 11; j_call: TRBJ1-2; clone_size: NA; cdr3_aa: AILTGYNYGYT
v_call: TRBV18; cdr3_length: 15; j_call: TRBJ1-3; clone_size: few; cdr3_aa: ASSQTRDTRSGNTIY
v_call: TRBV30; cdr3_length: 11; j_call: TRBJ1-5; clone_size: NA; cdr3_aa: AWSVQGNQPQH
v_call: TRBV9; cdr3_length: 12; j_call: TRBJ2-3; clone_size: NA; cdr3_aa: ASSPTEMNNTQY
v_call: TRBV6-5; cdr3_length: 13; j_call: TRBJ1-2; clone_size: NA; cdr3_aa: ASSKTSGTVHGYT
v_call: TRBV5-1; cdr3_length: 15; j_call: TRBJ2-5; clone_size: NA; cdr3_aa: ASSPIGQRGHQETQY
v_call: TRBV4-3; cdr3_length: 14; j_call: TRBJ2-1; clone_size: NA; cdr3_aa: ASSQDRGSGGYEQF
v_call: TRBV5-1; cdr3_length: 11; j_call: TRBJ1-2; clone_size: few; cdr3_aa: ASSLRGNYGYT
v_call: TRBV19; cdr3_length: 12; j_call: TRBJ1-2; clone_size: NA; cdr3_aa: ASSSGRANYGYT
v_call: TRBV7-2; cdr3_length: 11; j_call: TRBJ1-6; clone_size: NA; cdr3_aa: ASSLAGNSPLH
v_call: TRBV2; cdr3_length: 13; j_call: TRBJ2-2; clone_size: NA; cdr3_aa: ASSGLGGTIGELF
v_call: TRBV2; cdr3_length: 12; j_call: TRBJ2-4; clone_size: NA; cdr3_aa: ASSFGVDKNIQY
v_call: TRBV7-2; cdr3_length: 13; j_call: TRBJ2-2; clone_size: NA; cdr3_aa: ASSLAPANTGELF
v_call: TRBV4-2; cdr3_length: 14; j_call: TRBJ1-4; clone_size: NA; cdr3_aa: ASSQQTGEGDEKLF
v_call: TRBV28; cdr3_length: 13; j_call: TRBJ2-3; clone_size: NA; cdr3_aa: ASSLRQGGSDTQY
v_call: TRBV4-1; cdr3_length: 14; j_call: TRBJ1-5; clone_size: NA; cdr3_aa: ASSQDGSQGYQPQH
v_call: TRBV10-3; cdr3_length: 15; j_call: TRBJ2-5; clone_size: NA; cdr3_aa: AISSGTSGGGKETQY
v_call: TRBV5-4; cdr3_length: 12; j_call: TRBJ2-1; clone_size: NA; cdr3_aa: ASSLVGQYNEQF
v_call: TRBV6-4; cdr3_length: 15; j_call: TRBJ2-1; clone_size: NA; cdr3_aa: ASSRGSGGLSYNEQF
v_call: TRBV5-4; cdr3_length: 12; j_call: TRBJ1-6; clone_size: NA; cdr3_aa: ASSYPGQDSPLH
v_call: TRBV29-1; cdr3_length: 12; j_call: TRBJ2-1; clone_size: NA; cdr3_aa: SAGRDREFNEQF
v_call: TRBV7-2; cdr3_length: 13; j_call: TRBJ2-1; clone_size: NA; cdr3_aa: ASSRERDTYNEQF
v_call: TRBV5-1; cdr3_length: 13; j_call: TRBJ2-1; clone_size: NA; cdr3_aa: ASSPGRNSYNEQF
v_call: TRBV18; cdr3_length: 15; j_call: TRBJ2-5; clone_size: NA; cdr3_aa: ASSPIFTGRIQETQY
v_call: TRBV19; cdr3_length: 13; j_call: TRBJ1-2; clone_size: NA; cdr3_aa: ATRRVVGGGYGYT
v_call: TRBV7-9; cdr3_length: 12; j_call: TRBJ1-2; clone_size: NA; cdr3_aa: ASSLDSGNYGYT
v_call: TRBV2; cdr3_length: 10; j_call: TRBJ1-5; clone_size: NA; cdr3_aa: ASSDRGQPQH
v_call: TRBV6-6; cdr3_length: 10; j_call: TRBJ1-2; clone_size: few; cdr3_aa: ATHQVQGIYT
v_call: TRBV3-1/TRBV3-2; cdr3_length: 12; j_call: TRBJ1-3; clone_size: NA; cdr3_aa: ASSIREGGNTIY
v_call: TRBV2; cdr3_length: 11; j_call: TRBJ1-1; clone_size: NA; cdr3_aa: ASSPTGNTEAF
v_call: TRBV7-2; cdr3_length: 15; j_call: TRBJ1-2; clone_size: once; cdr3_aa: ASSLYDRGPTNYGYT
v_call: TRBV4-2; cdr3_length: 12; j_call: TRBJ1-4; clone_size: few; cdr3_aa: ASSGTGGGEKLF
v_call: TRBV15; cdr3_length: 12; j_call: TRBJ2-1; clone_size: NA; cdr3_aa: ATSRDRINNEQF
v_call: TRBV5-4; cdr3_length: 13; j_call: TRBJ1-1; clone_size: NA; cdr3_aa: ASSYDRGQDTEAF
v_call: TRBV11-2; cdr3_length: 15; j_call: TRBJ2-1; clone_size: NA; cdr3_aa: ASSLSPQMGPYNEQF
v_call: TRBV30; cdr3_length: 12; j_call: TRBJ1-5; clone_size: NA; cdr3_aa: AWSVGTAGQPQH
v_call: TRBV13; cdr3_length: 11; j_call: TRBJ1-1; clone_size: NA; cdr3_aa: ASINTGRTEAF
v_call: TRBV7-7; cdr3_length: 17; j_call: TRBJ2-3; clone_size: once; cdr3_aa: ASSPGTGGLAGGADTQY
v_call: TRBV4-1; cdr3_length: 15; j_call: TRBJ2-3; clone_size: NA; cdr3_aa: ASRRGGQTSSTDTQY
v_call: TRBV19; cdr3_length: 14; j_call: TRBJ2-5; clone_size: NA; cdr3_aa: ASSRPSGTVQETQY
v_call: TRBV3-1/TRBV3-2; cdr3_length: 13; j_call: TRBJ1-6; clone_size: NA; cdr3_aa: ASSPRDRGVSPLH
v_call: TRBV7-3; cdr3_length: 12; j_call: TRBJ1-1; clone_size: NA; cdr3_aa: ASSLGQMNTEAF
v_call: TRBV2; cdr3_length: 13; j_call: TRBJ1-1; clone_size: NA; cdr3_aa: ASSELAQGGTEAF
v_call: TRBV7-3; cdr3_length: 11; j_call: TRBJ1-1; clone_size: NA; cdr3_aa: ASSAYPNTEAF
v_call: TRBV7-2; cdr3_length: 12; j_call: TRBJ2-2; clone_size: NA; cdr3_aa: ASSLPGYTGELF
v_call: TRBV4-1; cdr3_length: 13; j_call: TRBJ1-1; clone_size: once; cdr3_aa: ASSRPGQKNTEAF
v_call: TRBV28; cdr3_length: 13; j_call: TRBJ1-3; clone_size: NA; cdr3_aa: ASSMGTDSGNTIY
v_call: TRBV19; cdr3_length: 15; j_call: TRBJ2-3; clone_size: NA; cdr3_aa: ASSYFIGPASTDTQY
v_call: TRBV12-3/TRBV12-4; cdr3_length: 11; j_call: TRBJ1-2; clone_size: NA; cdr3_aa: ASKRTGFYGYT
v_call: TRBV7-9; cdr3_length: 11; j_call: TRBJ1-2; clone_size: NA; cdr3_aa: ASSSGQNYGYT
v_call: TRBV14; cdr3_length: 14; j_call: TRBJ1-6; clone_size: few; cdr3_aa: ASSQDAGTGNSPLH
v_call: TRBV27; cdr3_length: 13; j_call: TRBJ1-4; clone_size: NA; cdr3_aa: ASSPKTGFSEKLF
v_call: TRBV6-5; cdr3_length: 12; j_call: TRBJ1-2; clone_size: NA; cdr3_aa: ASTLGQGEYGYT
v_call: TRBV7-3; cdr3_length: 11; j_call: TRBJ2-2; clone_size: few; cdr3_aa: ASSGQGNGELF